This TCR beta chain was identified in a study of T cell responses to AZD1222 COVID-19 vaccine. General observations from the study: Close to half of spike-specific TCRs reportedly recognize unmutated variant regions. Among the donors, most were white British and more were female, and clonal diversity was possibly underestimated. Two AZD1222 administrations were followed by greater Spike-specific TCR breadth and depth.

The method was immunoSEQ multiplex PCR; TCRdb's version includes in-frame clones alone and lacks a portion of them. Of 45,000 to 70,000 clones in the sample, 70% to 90% were seen once. The CDR3 length is 17 residues. V was clipped by 2 bases and J by 0 bases; unmatched bases: 7. Germline CDR1 ENHRY, CDR2 SYGVKD. To note about this clone: The antigen remains undetermined.

The source of this sequence is an adult in good health. The sequenced sample was peripheral blood, obtained on day 0 of AZD1222 vaccination. The V call is TRBV10-3, the J call TRBJ2-1; the match to TRBD2 covers 7 bases. CDR3 sequence reads: CAISEAPSGTSYNEQFF. In DNA form, the CDR3 reads TGTGCCATCAGTGAGGCACCTAGCGGAACCTCCTACAATGAGCAGTTCTTC.